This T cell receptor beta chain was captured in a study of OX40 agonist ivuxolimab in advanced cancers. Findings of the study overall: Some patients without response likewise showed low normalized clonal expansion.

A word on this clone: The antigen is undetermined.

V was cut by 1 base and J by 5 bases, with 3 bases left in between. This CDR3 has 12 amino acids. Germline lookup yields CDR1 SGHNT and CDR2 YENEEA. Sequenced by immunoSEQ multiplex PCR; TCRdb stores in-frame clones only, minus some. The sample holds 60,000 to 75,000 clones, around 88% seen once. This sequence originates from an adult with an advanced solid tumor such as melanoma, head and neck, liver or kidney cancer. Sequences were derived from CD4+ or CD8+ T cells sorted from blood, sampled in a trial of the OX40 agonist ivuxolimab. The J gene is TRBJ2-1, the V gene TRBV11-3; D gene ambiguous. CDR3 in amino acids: CASSLADNEQFF. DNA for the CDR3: TGTGCCAGCAGCTTAGCAGACAATGAGCAGTTCTTC.